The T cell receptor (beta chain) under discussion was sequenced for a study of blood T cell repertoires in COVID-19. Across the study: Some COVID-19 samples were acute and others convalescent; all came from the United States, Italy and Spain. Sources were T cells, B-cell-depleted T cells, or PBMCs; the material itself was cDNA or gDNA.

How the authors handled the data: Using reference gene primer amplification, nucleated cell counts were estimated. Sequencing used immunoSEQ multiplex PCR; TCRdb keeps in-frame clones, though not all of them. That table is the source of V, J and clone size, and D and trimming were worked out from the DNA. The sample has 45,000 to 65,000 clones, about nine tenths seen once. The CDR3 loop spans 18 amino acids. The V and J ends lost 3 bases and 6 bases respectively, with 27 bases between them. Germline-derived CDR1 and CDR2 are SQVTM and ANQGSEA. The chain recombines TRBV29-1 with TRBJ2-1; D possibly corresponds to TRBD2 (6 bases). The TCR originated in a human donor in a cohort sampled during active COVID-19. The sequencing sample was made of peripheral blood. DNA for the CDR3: TGCAGCGTTGAGGGTTTTTTGGCGGGGCGGGTTGGGGGCAATGAGCAGTTCTTC. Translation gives CSVEGFLAGRVGGNEQFF.